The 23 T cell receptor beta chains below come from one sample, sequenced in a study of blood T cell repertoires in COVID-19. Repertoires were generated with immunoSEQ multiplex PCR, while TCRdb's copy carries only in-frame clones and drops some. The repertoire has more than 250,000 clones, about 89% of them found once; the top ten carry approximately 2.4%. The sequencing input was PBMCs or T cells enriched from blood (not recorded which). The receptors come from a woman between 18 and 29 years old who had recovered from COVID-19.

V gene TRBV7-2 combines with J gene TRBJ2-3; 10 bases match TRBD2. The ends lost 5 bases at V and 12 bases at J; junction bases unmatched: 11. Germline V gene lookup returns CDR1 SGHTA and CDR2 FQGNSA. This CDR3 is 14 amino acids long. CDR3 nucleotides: TGTGCCAGCAGCCCGTCCACAGCGGGGGGGCGACAGTATTTT. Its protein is CASSPSTAGGRQYF.

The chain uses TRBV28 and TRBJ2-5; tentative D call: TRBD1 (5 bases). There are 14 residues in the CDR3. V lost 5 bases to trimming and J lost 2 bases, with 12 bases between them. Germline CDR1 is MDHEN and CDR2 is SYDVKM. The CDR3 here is CASSVVGAQETQYF. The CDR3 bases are TGTGCCAGCAGTGTCGTTGGGGCGCAAGAGACCCAGTACTTC.

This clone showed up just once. The CDR3 protein is CASREPLGFEQYF. In DNA, the CDR3 is TGTGCCAGCAGGGAGCCCCTTGGGTTCGAGCAGTACTTC. The V and J genes are TRBV2 and TRBJ2-7; D gene ambiguous. Germline loops: CDR1 SNHLY, CDR2 FYNNEI. The V gene lost 6 bases and the J gene lost 6 bases, with 15 bases spanning the gap. This CDR3 region has 13 residues.

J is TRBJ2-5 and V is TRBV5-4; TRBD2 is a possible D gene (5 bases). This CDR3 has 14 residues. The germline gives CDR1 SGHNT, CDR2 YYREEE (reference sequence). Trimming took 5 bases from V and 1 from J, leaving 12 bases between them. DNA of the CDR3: TGTGCCAGCAGGGAGGAGGTCGGCCAAGAGACCCAGTACTTC. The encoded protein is CASREEVGQETQYF.

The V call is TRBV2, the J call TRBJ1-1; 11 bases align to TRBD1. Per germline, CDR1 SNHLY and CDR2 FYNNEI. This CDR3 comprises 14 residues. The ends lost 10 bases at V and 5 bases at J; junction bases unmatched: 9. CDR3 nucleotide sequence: TGTGCCACCGGGACAGGGGGAAGTGGGACTGAAGCTTTCTTT. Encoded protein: CATGTGGSGTEAFF.

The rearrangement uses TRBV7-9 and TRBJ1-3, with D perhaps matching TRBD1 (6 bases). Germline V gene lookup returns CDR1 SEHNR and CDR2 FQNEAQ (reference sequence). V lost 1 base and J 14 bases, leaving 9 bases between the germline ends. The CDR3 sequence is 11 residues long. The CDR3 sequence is CASSLGQALYF. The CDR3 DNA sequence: TGTGCCAGCAGCTTAGGACAGGCCTTATATTTT.

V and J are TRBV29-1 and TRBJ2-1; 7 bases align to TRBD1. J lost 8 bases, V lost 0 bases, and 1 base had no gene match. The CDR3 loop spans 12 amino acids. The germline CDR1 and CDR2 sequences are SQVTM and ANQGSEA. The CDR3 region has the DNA TGCAGCGTTGAAGAAGACAGGGATGAGCAGTTCTTC. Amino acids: CSVEEDRDEQFF.

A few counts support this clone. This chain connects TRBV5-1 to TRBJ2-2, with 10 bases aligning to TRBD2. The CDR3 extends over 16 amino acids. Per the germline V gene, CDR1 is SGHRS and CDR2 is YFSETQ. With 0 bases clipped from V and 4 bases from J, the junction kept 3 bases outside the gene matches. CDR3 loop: CASSLEAGGITGELFF. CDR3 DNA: TGCGCCAGCAGCTTGGAAGCGGGAGGGATCACCGGGGAGCTGTTTTTT.

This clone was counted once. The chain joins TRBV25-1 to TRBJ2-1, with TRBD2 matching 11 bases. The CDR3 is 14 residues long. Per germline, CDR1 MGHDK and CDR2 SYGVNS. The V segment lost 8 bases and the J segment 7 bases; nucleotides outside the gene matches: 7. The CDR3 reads CASGTSGRTNEQFF. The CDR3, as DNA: TGTGCCAGCGGAACTAGCGGGAGAACAAATGAGCAGTTCTTC.

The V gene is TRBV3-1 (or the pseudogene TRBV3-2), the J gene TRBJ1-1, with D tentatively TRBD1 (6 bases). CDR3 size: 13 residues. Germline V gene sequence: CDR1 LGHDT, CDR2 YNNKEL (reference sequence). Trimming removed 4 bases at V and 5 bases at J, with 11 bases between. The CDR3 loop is CASSPRQVTEAFF. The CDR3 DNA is TGTGCCAGCAGCCCCCGACAGGTGACTGAAGCTTTCTTT.

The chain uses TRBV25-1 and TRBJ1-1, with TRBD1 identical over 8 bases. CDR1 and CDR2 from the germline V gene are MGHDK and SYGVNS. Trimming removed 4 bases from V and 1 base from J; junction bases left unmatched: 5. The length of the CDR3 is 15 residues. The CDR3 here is CASSGPGTGNTEAFF. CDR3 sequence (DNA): TGTGCCAGCAGTGGACCCGGGACAGGGAACACTGAAGCTTTCTTT.

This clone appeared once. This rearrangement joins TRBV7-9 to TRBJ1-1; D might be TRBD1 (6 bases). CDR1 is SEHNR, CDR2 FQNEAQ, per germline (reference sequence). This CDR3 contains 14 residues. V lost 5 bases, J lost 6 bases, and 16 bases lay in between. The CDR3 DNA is TGTGCCAGCAGCCTTACTGGGGGGGCGGCTGAAGCTTTCTTT. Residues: CASSLTGGAAEAFF.

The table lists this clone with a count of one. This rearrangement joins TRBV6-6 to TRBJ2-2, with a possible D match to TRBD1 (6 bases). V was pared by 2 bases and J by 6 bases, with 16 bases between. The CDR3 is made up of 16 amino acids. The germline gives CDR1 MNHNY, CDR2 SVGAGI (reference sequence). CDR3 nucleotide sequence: TGTGCCAGCAGTTACGGGCGCAGGGGCCATCCCGGGGAGCTGTTTTTT. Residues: CASSYGRRGHPGELFF.

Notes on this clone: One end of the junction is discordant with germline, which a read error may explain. The CDR3 DNA is TGTGCCAGCAGTTTAACTGTGAACAGTATAAGAATCTTT. Translating gives CASSLTVNSIRIF. The chain has TRBV12-3 or TRBV12-4 and TRBJ1-1; D is unresolved. The CDR3 runs to 13 residues.

The DNA of the CDR3 is TGTGCCAGCAGCATACGTCAGCTAGCCCGAACCTCTAGCACAGATACGCAGTATTTT. Protein sequence: CASSIRQLARTSSTDTQYF. This chain connects TRBV7-8 to TRBJ2-3; possible D gene TRBD2, 5 bases. The CDR3 length is 19 residues. Trimming took off 5 bases at V and 0 bases at J, with 24 bases between the two ends. Germline CDR1 is SGHVS and CDR2 is FQNEAQ.

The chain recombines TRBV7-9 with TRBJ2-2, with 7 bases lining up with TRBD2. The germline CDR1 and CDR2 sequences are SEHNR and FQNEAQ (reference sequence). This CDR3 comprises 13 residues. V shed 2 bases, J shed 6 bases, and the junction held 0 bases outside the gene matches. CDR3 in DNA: TGTGCCAGCAGCTTAAGCGGGGCCGGGGAGCTGTTTTTT. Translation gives CASSLSGAGELFF.

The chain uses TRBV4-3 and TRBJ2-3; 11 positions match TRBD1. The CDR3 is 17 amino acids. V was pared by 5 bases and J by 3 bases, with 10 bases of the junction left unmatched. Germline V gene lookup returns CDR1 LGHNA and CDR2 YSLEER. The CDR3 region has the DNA TGCGCCAGCAGCACGCGGACAGGGGGCTTCGTGACAGATACGCAGTATTTT. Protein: CASSTRTGGFVTDTQYF.

CDR3 sequence: CASSPWGTRETDTQYF. In nucleotides, the CDR3 is TGCGCCAGCAGCCCGTGGGGGACTAGAGAGACAGATACGCAGTATTTT. The rearrangement joins TRBV5-1 to TRBJ2-3, with 8 bases that match TRBD2. V shed 4 bases and J 3 bases; nucleotides not matched to a gene: 10. The CDR3 covers 16 residues. CDR1 and CDR2 (germline): SGHRS, YFSETQ.

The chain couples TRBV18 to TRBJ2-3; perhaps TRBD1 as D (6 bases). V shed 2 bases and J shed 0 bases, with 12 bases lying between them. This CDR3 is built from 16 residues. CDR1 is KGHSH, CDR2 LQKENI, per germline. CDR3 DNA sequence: TGTGCCAGCTCACCAAACAGGGACCAAAGCACAGATACGCAGTATTTT. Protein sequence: CASSPNRDQSTDTQYF.

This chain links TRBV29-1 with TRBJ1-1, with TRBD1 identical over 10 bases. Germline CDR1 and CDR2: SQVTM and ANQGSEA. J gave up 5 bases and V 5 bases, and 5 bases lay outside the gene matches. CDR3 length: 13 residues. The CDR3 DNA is TGCAGCGTTATCGGGACAGGGGTTACTGAAGCTTTCTTT. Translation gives CSVIGTGVTEAFF.

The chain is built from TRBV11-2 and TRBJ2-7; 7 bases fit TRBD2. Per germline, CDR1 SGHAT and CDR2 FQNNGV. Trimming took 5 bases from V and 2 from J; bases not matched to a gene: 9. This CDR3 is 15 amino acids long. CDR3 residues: CASSAGRDATYEQYF. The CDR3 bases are TGTGCCAGCAGCGCAGGGAGGGACGCCACCTACGAGCAGTACTTC.

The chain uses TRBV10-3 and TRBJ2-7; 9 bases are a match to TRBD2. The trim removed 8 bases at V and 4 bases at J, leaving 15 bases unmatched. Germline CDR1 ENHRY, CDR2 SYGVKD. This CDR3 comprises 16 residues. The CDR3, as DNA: TGTGCCATCCGGCTCCCGAGAGAGACTAGCGGATACGAGCAGTACTTC. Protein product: CAIRLPRETSGYEQYF.

CDR3: CASRGTVQETQYF. The CDR3 DNA follows: TGTGCCTCAAGAGGGACAGTCCAAGAGACCCAGTACTTC. The V call is TRBV7-9, the J call TRBJ2-5, with 7 bases that match TRBD1. The J segment lost 1 base and the V segment lost 11 bases, leaving 7 bases of the junction unmatched. The CDR3 extends over 13 amino acids. In germline, CDR1 is SEHNR, CDR2 FQNEAQ (reference sequence).